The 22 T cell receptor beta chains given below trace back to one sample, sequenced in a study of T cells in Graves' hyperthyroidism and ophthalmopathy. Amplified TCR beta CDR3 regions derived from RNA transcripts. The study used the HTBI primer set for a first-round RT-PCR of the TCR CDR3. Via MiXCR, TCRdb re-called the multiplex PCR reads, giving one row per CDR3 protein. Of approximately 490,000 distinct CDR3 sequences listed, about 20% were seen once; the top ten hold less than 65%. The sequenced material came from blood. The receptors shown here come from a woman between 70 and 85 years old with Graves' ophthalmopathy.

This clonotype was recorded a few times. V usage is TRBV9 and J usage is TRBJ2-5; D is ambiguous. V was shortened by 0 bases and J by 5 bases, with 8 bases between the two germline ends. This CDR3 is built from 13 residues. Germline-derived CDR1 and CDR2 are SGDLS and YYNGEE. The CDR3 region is CASSVAPAETQYF. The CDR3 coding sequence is TGTGCCAGCAGCGTAGCCCCGGCGGAGACCCAGTACTTC.

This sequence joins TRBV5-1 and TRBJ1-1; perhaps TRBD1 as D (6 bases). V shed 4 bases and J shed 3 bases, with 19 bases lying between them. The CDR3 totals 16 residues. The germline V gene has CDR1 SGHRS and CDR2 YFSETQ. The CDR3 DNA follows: TGCGCCAGCAGCCCTGGGGCCCACAGGGAGGACACTGAAGCTTTCTTT. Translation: CASSPGAHREDTEAFF.

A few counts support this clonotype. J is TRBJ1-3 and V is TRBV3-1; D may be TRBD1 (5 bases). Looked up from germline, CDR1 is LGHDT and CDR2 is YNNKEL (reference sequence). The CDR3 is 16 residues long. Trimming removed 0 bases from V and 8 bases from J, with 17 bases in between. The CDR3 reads CASSQDGGHLLDTIYF. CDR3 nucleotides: TGTGCCAGCAGCCAAGATGGCGGACACCTTTTGGACACCATATATTTT.

The CDR3 sequence is CASSLPRTGVYEQYF. The CDR3 bases are TGTGCCAGCAGCCTTCCTCGGACAGGGGTCTACGAGCAGTACTTC. The chain is built from TRBV5-4 and TRBJ2-7; the match to TRBD1 covers 9 bases. Losses at the gene ends were 4 bases for V and 3 bases for J; bases not matched to a gene: 8. Per germline, CDR1 SGHNT and CDR2 YYREEE (reference sequence). CDR3 length equals 15 residues. Drawing the rest from reference TRBV5-4 and TRBJ2-7, the complete variable domain is ETGVTQSPTHLIKTRGQQVTLRCSSQSGHNTVSWYQQALGQGPQFIFQYYREEENGRGNFPPRFSGLQFPNYSSELNVNALELDDSALYLCASSLPRTGVYEQYFGPGTRLTVT.

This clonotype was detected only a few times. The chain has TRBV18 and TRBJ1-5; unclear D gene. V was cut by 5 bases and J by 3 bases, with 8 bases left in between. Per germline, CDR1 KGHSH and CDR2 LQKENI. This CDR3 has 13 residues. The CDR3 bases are TGTGCCAGCTCAGGCCAAAACAATCAGCCCCAGCATTTT. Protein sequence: CASSGQNNQPQHF.

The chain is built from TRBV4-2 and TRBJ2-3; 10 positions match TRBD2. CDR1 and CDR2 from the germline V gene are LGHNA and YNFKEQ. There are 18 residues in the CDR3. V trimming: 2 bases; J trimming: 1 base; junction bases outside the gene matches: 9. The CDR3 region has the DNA TGTGCCAGCAGCCAACACTGGACTAGCGGAGTAGGCACAGATACGCAGTATTTT. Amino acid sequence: CASSQHWTSGVGTDTQYF.

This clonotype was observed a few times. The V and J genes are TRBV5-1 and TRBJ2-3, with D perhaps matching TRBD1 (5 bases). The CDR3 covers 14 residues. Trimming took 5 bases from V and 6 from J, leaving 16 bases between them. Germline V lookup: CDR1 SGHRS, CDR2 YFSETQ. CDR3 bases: TGCGCCAGCAGGCCGCAGGGTCCCGGGGATACGCAGTATTTT. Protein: CASRPQGPGDTQYF.

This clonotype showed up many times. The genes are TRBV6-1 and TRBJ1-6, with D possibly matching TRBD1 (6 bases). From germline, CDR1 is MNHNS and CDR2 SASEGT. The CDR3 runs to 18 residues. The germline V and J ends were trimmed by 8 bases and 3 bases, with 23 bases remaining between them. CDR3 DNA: TGTGCCAGCCGGACCCAGTCGGGGGGCGTCTTCTATAATTCACCCCTCCACTTT. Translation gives CASRTQSGGVFYNSPLHF.

CDR3 residues: CASSLIEGNIQYF. CDR3 DNA: TGTGCCAGTAGTCTGATCGAGGGGAACATTCAGTACTTC. The genes are TRBV19 and TRBJ2-4; possibly TRBD1 or TRBD2 for D (5 bases each). The CDR3 totals 13 residues. The germline V gene has CDR1 LNHDA and CDR2 SQIVND (reference sequence). V was pared by 5 bases and J by 7 bases, with 12 bases between.

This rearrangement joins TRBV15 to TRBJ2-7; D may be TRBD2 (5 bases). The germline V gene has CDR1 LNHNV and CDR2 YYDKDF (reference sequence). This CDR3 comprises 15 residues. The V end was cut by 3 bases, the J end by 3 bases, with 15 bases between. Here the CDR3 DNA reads TGTGCCACCAGCAGGGGTTGGCACGGGATCTACGAGCAGTACTTC. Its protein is CATSRGWHGIYEQYF.

CDR3 in DNA: TGTGCCAGCAGCTTTTCCGGCACGCTTGATAGCGGGAGCTACGAGCAGTACTTC. This translates into CASSFSGTLDSGSYEQYF. The chain has TRBV7-2 and TRBJ2-7; TRBD2 aligns across 9 bases. Germline trimming cut 3 bases from V and 3 bases from J; bases unmatched to any gene: 15. CDR3 length: 18 amino acids. Germline V gene data show CDR1 as SGHTA and CDR2 as FQGNSA. Variable domain in full (rest from reference TRBV7-2 and TRBJ2-7): GAGVSQSPSNKVTEKGKDVELRCDPISGHTALYWYRQSLGQGLEFLIYFQGNSAPDKSGLPSDRFSAERTGGSVSTLTIQRTQQEDSAVYLCASSFSGTLDSGSYEQYFGPGTRLTVT.

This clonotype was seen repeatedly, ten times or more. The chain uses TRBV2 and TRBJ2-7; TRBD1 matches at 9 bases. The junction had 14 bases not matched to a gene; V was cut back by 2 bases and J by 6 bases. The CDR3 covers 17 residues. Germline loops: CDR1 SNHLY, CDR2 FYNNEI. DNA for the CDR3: TGTGCCAGCAGTGAACCGGCCCCGGGACAGGGTGTCCTCGAGCAGTACTTC. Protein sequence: CASSEPAPGQGVLEQYF. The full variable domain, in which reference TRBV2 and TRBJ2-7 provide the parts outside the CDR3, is EPEVTQTPSHQVTQMGQEVILRCVPISNHLYFYWYRQILGQKVEFLVSFYNNEISEKSEIFDDQFSVERPDGSNFTLKIRSTKLEDSAMYFCASSEPAPGQGVLEQYFGPGTRLTVT.

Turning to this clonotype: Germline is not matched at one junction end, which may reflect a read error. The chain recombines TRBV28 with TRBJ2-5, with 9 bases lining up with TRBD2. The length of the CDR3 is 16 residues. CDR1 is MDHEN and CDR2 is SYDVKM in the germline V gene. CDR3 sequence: CAGSPVGGRDQETQYF. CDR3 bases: TGTGCCGGCAGTCCCGTCGGCGGGAGGGACCAAGAGACCCAGTACTTC.

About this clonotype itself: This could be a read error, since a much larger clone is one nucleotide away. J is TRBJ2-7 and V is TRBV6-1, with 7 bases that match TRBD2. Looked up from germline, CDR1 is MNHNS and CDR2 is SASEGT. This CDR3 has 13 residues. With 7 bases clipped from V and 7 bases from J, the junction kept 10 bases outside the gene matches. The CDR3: CASTLGGSGEQYF. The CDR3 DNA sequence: TGTGCCAGCACCTTAGGCGGGAGCGGGGAGCAGTACTTC.

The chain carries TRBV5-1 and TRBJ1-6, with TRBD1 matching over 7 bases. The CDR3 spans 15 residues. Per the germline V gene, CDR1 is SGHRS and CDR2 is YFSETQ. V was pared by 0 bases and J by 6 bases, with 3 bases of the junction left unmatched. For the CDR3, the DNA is TGCGCCAGCAGCTTGGGGACAGGTCTTAATTCACCCCTCCACTTT. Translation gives CASSLGTGLNSPLHF.

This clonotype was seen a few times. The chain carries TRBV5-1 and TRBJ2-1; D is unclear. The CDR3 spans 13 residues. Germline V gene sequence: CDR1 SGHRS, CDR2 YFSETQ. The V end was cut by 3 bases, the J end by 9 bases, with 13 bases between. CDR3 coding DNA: TGCGCCAGCAGCTCCCGAGTAGCCCCTGAGCAGTTCTTC. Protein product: CASSSRVAPEQFF.

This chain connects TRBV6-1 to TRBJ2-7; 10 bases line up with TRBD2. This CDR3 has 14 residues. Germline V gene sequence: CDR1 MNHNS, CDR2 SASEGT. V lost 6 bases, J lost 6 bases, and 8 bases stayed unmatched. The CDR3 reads CASRSSSGGSEQYF. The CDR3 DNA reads TGTGCCAGCAGGTCGTCTAGCGGGGGATCCGAGCAGTACTTC.

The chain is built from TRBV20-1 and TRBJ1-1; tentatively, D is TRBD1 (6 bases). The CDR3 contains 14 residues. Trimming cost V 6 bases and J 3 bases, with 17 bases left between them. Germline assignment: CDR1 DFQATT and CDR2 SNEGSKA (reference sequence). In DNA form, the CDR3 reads TGCAGTGCAGGGGGGGGGGCTGGGGACACTGAAGCTTTCTTT. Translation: CSAGGGAGDTEAFF.

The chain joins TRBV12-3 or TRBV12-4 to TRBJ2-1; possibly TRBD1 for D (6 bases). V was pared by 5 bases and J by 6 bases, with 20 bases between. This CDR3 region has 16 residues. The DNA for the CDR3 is TGTGCCAGCAGTACAGGGTCAGCCAGTTGGGGCAATGAGCAGTTCTTC. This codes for CASSTGSASWGNEQFF.

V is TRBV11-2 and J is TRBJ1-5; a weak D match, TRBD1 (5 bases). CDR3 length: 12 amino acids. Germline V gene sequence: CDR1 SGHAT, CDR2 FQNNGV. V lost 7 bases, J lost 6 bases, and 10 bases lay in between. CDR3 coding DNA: TGTGCCAGCAAACAGGCGGGTCAGCCCCAGCATTTT. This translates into CASKQAGQPQHF.

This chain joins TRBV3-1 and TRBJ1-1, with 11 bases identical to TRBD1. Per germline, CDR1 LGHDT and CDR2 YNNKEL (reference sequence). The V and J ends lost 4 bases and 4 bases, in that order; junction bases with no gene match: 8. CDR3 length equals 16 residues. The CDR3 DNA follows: TGTGCCAGCAGCCCTGGGACAGGGGGGGAAGGCACTGAAGCTTTCTTT. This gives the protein CASSPGTGGEGTEAFF.

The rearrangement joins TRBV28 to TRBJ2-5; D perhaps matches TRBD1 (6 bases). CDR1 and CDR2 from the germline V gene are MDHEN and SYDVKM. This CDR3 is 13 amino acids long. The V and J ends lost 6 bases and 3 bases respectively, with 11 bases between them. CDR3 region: CASRGHGKETQYF. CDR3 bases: TGTGCCAGCAGGGGACACGGAAAAGAGACCCAGTACTTC.